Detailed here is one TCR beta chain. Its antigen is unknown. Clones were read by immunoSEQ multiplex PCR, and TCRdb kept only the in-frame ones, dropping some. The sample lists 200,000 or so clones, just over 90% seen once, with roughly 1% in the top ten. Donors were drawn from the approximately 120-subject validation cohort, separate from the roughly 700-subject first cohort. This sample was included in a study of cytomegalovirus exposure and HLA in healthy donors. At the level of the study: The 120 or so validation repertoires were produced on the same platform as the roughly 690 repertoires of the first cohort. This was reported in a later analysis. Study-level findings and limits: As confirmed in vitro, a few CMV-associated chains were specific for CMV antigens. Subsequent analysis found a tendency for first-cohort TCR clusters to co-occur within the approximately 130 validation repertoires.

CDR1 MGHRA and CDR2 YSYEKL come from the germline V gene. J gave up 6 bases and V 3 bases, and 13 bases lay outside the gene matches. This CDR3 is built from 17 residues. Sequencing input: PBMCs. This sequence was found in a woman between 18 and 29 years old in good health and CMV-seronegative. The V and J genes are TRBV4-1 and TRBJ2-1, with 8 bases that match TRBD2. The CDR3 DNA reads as TGCGCCAGCAGCCACGTTTGGCTATCCGGGACTAGCAATGAGCAGTTCTTC. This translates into CASSHVWLSGTSNEQFF.